The 18 T cell receptor beta chains below all came from one sample that was sequenced in a study of blood T cell repertoires in COVID-19. The assay was immunoSEQ multiplex PCR, and TCRdb's table has in-frame clones only and misses some. The sample holds around 250,000 clones, about 82% seen once. The specimen was PBMCs or T cells enriched from blood (not recorded which). The origin of the receptors is a woman between 50 and 59 years old with acute COVID-19.

The chain is built from TRBV6-1 and TRBJ1-5; D gene ambiguous. This CDR3 has 13 amino acids. The V gene lost 3 bases and the J gene lost 2 bases, with 5 bases spanning the gap. From germline, CDR1 is MNHNS and CDR2 SASEGT. CDR3: CASSDFGNQPQHF. CDR3 nucleotides: TGTGCCAGCAGTGATTTCGGCAATCAGCCCCAGCATTTT.

The chain links TRBV18 to TRBJ1-4, with TRBD1 matching over 8 bases. Germline assignment: CDR1 KGHSH and CDR2 LQKENI. The V segment lost 3 bases and the J segment 6 bases; nucleotides outside the gene matches: 6. The CDR3 totals 15 residues. CDR3 nucleotide sequence: TGTGCCAGCTCACCTTTCGCAGGGGGCGATGAAAAACTGTTTTTT. As protein: CASSPFAGGDEKLFF.

The rearrangement uses TRBV11-2 and TRBJ1-2, with TRBD1 identical over 8 bases. Trimming at V came to 5 bases and at J to 8 bases, leaving 7 bases not matched to a gene. This CDR3 has 13 residues. Germline CDR1 and CDR2: SGHAT and FQNNGV. The CDR3 nucleotides read TGTGCCAGCAGCCCGGACAGGGAAAGAGGCTACACCTTC. Its translation is CASSPDRERGYTF.

The J gene is TRBJ1-2, the V gene TRBV19; D not certain. CDR3 length: 16 residues. Between the trimmed V and J ends, which lost 3 bases and 0 bases, there was a span of 14 bases. Per the germline V gene, CDR1 is LNHDA and CDR2 is SQIVND (reference sequence). The DNA of the CDR3 is TGTGCCAGTAGTATCAATCCGGGAGGTCCTAACTATGGCTACACCTTC. It codes for CASSINPGGPNYGYTF. The variable domain in full, with the rest retrieved from reference TRBV19 and TRBJ1-2, is DGGITQSPKYLFRKEGQNVTLSCEQNLNHDAMYWYRQDPGQGLRLIYYSQIVNDFQKGDIAEGYSVSREKKESFPLTVTSAQKNPTAFYLCASSINPGGPNYGYTFGSGTRLTVV.

Written as DNA, the CDR3 is TGTGCCAGCAGCGTAAGCGGAACAGCTGTTGAAAAACTGTTTTTT. Protein sequence: CASSVSGTAVEKLFF. This rearrangement joins TRBV9 to TRBJ1-4; D gene uncertain. Looked up from germline, CDR1 is SGDLS and CDR2 is YYNGEE. Trimming stripped 1 base from V and 7 bases from J, with 14 bases between. This CDR3 has 15 amino acids.

This clone has only one observation. One junction end disagrees with the germline gene, perhaps due to a read error. The chain recombines TRBV6-1 with TRBJ1-2, with D perhaps TRBD1 (5 bases). Per germline, CDR1 MNHNS and CDR2 SASEGT. The CDR3 has 13 amino acids. This CDR3 is CASREGRDLGYTF. Written as DNA, the CDR3 is TGTGCCAGCAGAGAAGGCCGGGACTTAGGCTACACCTTC.

The chain uses TRBV10-1 and TRBJ2-7, with D perhaps matching TRBD1 (6 bases). The germline CDR1 and CDR2 sequences are WNHNN and SYGVQD (reference sequence). The CDR3 covers 14 residues. The ends were cut back, 6 bases at V and 2 bases at J, with 14 bases in the middle. The CDR3 region is CASSAPGQPYEQYF. The CDR3 nucleotides are TGCGCCAGCAGCGCCCCGGGACAACCCTACGAGCAGTACTTC.

The chain joins TRBV7-2 to TRBJ1-5; unclear D gene. Germline V gene data show CDR1 as SGHTA and CDR2 as FQGNSA. The CDR3 runs to 13 residues. V lost 1 base, J lost 5 bases, and 6 bases lay in between. The CDR3 reads CASSLGLDQPQHF. The CDR3 bases are TGTGCCAGCAGCTTAGGGCTCGATCAGCCCCAGCATTTT.

The chain is built from TRBV11-2 and TRBJ1-2; TRBD1 is a possible D gene (5 bases). In germline, CDR1 is SGHAT, CDR2 FQNNGV. V shed 1 base and J shed 2 bases, with 8 bases lying between them. The CDR3 totals 14 residues. DNA for the CDR3: TGTGCCAGCAGCTTAGGGACACTGAACTATGGCTACACCTTC. It encodes CASSLGTLNYGYTF.

This chain joins TRBV5-1 and TRBJ2-5; TRBD1 is a possible D gene (6 bases). Between the trimmed V and J ends, which lost 1 base and 4 bases, there was a span of 11 bases. The CDR3 consists of 14 residues. Germline V lookup: CDR1 SGHRS, CDR2 YFSETQ. The CDR3 DNA follows: TGCGCCAGCAGCTTGACAGGGTTGGGAGAGACCCAGTACTTC. It is translated as CASSLTGLGETQYF. Full variable domain (rest looked up from reference TRBV5-1 and TRBJ2-5): KAGVTQTPRYLIKTRGQQVTLSCSPISGHRSVSWYQQTPGQGLQFLFEYFSETQRNKGNFPGRFSGRQFSNSRSEMNVSTLELGDSALYLCASSLTGLGETQYFGPGTRLLVL.

V usage is TRBV7-9 and J usage is TRBJ1-2; 7 positions agree with TRBD1. The CDR3 is 12 residues long. CDR1 is SEHNR, CDR2 FQNEAQ, per germline (reference sequence). With 1 base clipped from V and 9 bases from J, the junction kept 2 bases outside the gene matches. CDR3 DNA sequence: TGTGCCAGCAGCTTAGGACAGGGAAGCTACACCTTC. It codes for CASSLGQGSYTF.

The genes are TRBV9 and TRBJ2-3, with D maybe TRBD2 (5 bases). The V gene lost 0 bases and the J gene lost 0 bases, with 11 bases spanning the gap. Germline V lookup: CDR1 SGDLS, CDR2 YYNGEE. This CDR3 has 16 residues. The DNA of the CDR3 is TGTGCCAGCAGCGTAGCGATCCGGGGAAGCACAGATACGCAGTATTTT. Translation gives CASSVAIRGSTDTQYF. Full variable domain (rest looked up from reference TRBV9 and TRBJ2-3): DSGVTQTPKHLITATGQRVTLRCSPRSGDLSVYWYQQSLDQGLQFLIQYYNGEERAKGNILERFSAQQFPDLHSELNLSSLELGDSALYFCASSVAIRGSTDTQYFGPGTRLTVL.

The chain joins TRBV9 to TRBJ1-6, with 7 bases fitting TRBD1. Germline V gene sequence: CDR1 SGDLS, CDR2 YYNGEE. The CDR3 length is 14 residues. V lost 1 base and J lost 5; bases outside the gene matches: 0. The CDR3 is CASSVTGDNSPLHF. The CDR3, as DNA: TGTGCCAGCAGCGTAACAGGGGATAATTCACCCCTCCACTTT.

This chain joins TRBV7-2 and TRBJ2-5, with D possibly matching TRBD2 (6 bases). The CDR3 loop spans 15 amino acids. Germline CDR1 reads SGHTA; CDR2 reads FQGNSA. Between the trimmed V and J ends, which lost 5 bases and 4 bases, there was a span of 17 bases. The CDR3 DNA follows: TGTGCCAGCAGCCCGACGGGAACGGGGGTAGAGACCCAGTACTTC. Its translation is CASSPTGTGVETQYF.

The chain uses TRBV27 and TRBJ1-2; D gene unclear. The CDR3 length is 13 residues. Germline loops: CDR1 MNHEY, CDR2 SMNVEV (reference sequence). V dropped 6 bases and J dropped 4 bases, with 12 bases sitting between them. CDR3 nucleotides: TGTGCCAGCAGCCCTAGTCGATTCTATGGCTACACCTTC. It is translated as CASSPSRFYGYTF.

The gene calls are TRBV12-3 or TRBV12-4 and TRBJ1-2; D is uncertain. V lost 3 bases and J lost 5, with 7 bases in between. The length of the CDR3 is 12 residues. The CDR3 coding sequence is TGTGCCAGCAGTTTGAAGCGTTATGGCTACACCTTC. Translating it yields CASSLKRYGYTF.

In DNA, the CDR3 is TGTGCCAGCAGCTTAGAGGGTCAGGGGAACACTGAAGCTTTCTTT. Its protein product is CASSLEGQGNTEAFF. This chain joins TRBV7-9 and TRBJ1-1; D possibly corresponds to TRBD1 (5 bases). The CDR3 runs 15 residues. Germline assignment: CDR1 SEHNR and CDR2 FQNEAQ (reference sequence). V was trimmed by 1 base and J by 1 base, leaving 10 bases between them.

This clone was seen only once. This sequence joins TRBV12-5 and TRBJ1-6, with 7 positions matching TRBD1. The CDR3 is 13 amino acids. V was pared by 9 bases and J by 13 bases, with 12 bases of the junction left unmatched. The germline V gene has CDR1 LGHNT and CDR2 FRNRAP. This chain's CDR3 is CASIGTVPGPLHF. The CDR3, as DNA: TGTGCTAGCATTGGGACAGTGCCAGGGCCCCTCCACTTT.